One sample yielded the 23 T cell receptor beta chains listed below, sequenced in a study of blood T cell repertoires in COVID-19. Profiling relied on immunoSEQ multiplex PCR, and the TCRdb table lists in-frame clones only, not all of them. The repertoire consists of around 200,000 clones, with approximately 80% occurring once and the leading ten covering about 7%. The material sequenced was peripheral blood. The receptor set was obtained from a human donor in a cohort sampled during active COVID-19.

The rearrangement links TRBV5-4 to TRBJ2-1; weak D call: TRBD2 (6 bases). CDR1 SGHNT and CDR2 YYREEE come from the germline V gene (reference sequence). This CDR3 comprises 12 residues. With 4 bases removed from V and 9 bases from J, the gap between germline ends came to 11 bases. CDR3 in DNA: TGTGCCAGCAGCCTAGCGTCGGGTGAGCAGTTCTTC. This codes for CASSLASGEQFF.

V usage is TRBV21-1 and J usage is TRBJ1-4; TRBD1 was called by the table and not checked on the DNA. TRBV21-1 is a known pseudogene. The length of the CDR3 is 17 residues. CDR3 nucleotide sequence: TGTGCCAGCGGGCATTCCTCCGATAGACAGAATGATGAAAAACTGTTTTTT. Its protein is CASGHSSDRQNDEKLFF.

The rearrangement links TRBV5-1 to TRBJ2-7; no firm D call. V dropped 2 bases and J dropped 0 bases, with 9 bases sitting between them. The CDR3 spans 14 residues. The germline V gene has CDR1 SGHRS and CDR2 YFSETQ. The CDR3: CASSFDADSYEQYF. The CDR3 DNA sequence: TGCGCCAGCAGCTTTGATGCGGACTCCTACGAGCAGTACTTC.

As DNA, the CDR3 is TGTGCCAGCAGCTTACGAGGACAGGAGGATGGCTACACCTTC. Protein sequence: CASSLRGQEDGYTF. V is TRBV7-9 and J is TRBJ1-2; 7 bases map to TRBD1. This CDR3 has 14 residues. After removal of 2 bases from V and 6 bases from J, the junction contained 6 bases not matched to a gene. Germline V gene data show CDR1 as SEHNR and CDR2 as FQNEAQ (reference sequence).

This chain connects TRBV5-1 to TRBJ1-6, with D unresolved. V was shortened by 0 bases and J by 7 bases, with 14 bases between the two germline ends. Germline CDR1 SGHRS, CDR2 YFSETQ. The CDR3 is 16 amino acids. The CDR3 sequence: CASSLVPPSENSPLHF. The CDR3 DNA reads TGCGCCAGCAGCTTGGTCCCCCCTAGTGAGAATTCACCCCTCCACTTT.

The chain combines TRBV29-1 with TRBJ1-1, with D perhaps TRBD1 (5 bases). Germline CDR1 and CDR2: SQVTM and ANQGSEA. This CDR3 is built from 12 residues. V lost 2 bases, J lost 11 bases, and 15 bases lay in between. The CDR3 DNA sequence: TGCAGCGTTGAATGGGCAGGGAAGATGGCTTTCTTT. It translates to CSVEWAGKMAFF.

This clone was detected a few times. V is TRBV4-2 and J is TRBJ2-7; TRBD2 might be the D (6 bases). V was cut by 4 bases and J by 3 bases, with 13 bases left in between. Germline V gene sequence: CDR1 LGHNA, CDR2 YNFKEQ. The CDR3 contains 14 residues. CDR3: CASSRTRGNYEQYF. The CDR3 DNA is TGTGCCAGCAGCCGGACACGGGGGAACTACGAGCAGTACTTC.

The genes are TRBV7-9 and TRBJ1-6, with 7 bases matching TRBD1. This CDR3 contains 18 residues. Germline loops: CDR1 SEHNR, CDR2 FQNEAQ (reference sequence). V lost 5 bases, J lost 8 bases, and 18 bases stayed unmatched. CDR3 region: CASSQRGQDYGIDSPLHF. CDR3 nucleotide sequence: TGTGCCAGCAGCCAGAGGGGGCAGGATTACGGTATAGATTCACCCCTCCACTTT.

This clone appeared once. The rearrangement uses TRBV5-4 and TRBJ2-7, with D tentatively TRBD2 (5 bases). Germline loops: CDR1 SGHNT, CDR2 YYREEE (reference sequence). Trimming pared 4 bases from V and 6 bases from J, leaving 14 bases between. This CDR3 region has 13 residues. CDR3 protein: CASSLGSGIEQYF. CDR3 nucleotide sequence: TGTGCCAGCAGCCTTGGGTCGGGAATCGAGCAGTACTTC. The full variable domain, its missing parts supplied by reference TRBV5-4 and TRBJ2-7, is ETGVTQSPTHLIKTRGQQVTLRCSSQSGHNTVSWYQQALGQGPQFIFQYYREEENGRGNFPPRFSGLQFPNYSSELNVNALELDDSALYLCASSLGSGIEQYFGPGTRLTVT.

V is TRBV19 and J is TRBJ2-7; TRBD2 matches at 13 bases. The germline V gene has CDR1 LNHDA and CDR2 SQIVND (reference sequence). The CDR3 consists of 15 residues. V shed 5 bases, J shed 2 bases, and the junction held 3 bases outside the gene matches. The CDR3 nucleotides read TGTGCCAGTAGTGCAACTAGCGGGGGGGCCTACGAGCAGTACTTC. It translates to CASSATSGGAYEQYF. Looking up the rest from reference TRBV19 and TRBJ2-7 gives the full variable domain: DGGITQSPKYLFRKEGQNVTLSCEQNLNHDAMYWYRQDPGQGLRLIYYSQIVNDFQKGDIAEGYSVSREKKESFPLTVTSAQKNPTAFYLCASSATSGGAYEQYFGPGTRLTVT.

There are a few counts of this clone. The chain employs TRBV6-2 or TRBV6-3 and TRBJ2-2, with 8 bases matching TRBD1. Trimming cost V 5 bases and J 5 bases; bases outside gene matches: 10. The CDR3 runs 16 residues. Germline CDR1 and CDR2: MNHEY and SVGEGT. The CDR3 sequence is CASSTPRGRKTGELFF. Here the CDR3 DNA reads TGTGCCAGCAGTACCCCCAGGGGGCGCAAAACCGGGGAGCTGTTTTTT.

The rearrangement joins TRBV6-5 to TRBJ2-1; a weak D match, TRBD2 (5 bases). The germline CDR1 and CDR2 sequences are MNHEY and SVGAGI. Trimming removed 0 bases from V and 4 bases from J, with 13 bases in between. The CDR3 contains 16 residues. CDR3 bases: TGTGCCAGCAGTTACTCGGAGGTAGCCCGGTACAATGAGCAGTTCTTC. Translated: CASSYSEVARYNEQFF.

CDR3 sequence (DNA): TGTGCCAGCTCACCTAGTCGGACTAGCACCAAAAACATTCAGTACTTC. Protein sequence: CASSPSRTSTKNIQYF. The V and J genes are TRBV18 and TRBJ2-4; the match to TRBD2 covers 8 bases. J lost 2 bases, V lost 3 bases, and 6 bases had no gene match. This CDR3 has 16 amino acids. The germline CDR1 and CDR2 sequences are KGHSH and LQKENI.

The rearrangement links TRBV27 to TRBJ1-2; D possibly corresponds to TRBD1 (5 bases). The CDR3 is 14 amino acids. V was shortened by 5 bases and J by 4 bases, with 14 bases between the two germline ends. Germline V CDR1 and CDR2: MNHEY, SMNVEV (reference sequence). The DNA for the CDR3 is TGTGCCAGCAGTGGGGGGGACCGGGGCTATGGCTACACCTTC. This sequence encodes CASSGGDRGYGYTF.

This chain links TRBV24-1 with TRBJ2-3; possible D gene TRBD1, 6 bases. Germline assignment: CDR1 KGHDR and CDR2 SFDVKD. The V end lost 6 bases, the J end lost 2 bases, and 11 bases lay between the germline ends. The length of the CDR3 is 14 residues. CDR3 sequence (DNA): TGTGCCACCAGTTCGGACAGTAACACAGATACGCAGTATTTT. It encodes CATSSDSNTDTQYF.

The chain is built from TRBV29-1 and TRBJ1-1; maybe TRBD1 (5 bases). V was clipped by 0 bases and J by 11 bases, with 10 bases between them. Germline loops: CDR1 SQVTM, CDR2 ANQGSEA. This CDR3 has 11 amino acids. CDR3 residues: CSVEEGRQAFF. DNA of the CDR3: TGCAGCGTTGAAGAGGGGCGGCAGGCTTTCTTT.

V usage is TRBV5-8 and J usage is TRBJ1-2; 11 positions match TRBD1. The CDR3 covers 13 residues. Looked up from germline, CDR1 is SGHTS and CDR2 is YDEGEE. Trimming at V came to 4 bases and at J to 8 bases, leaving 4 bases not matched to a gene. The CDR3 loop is CASSLGQGGGYTF. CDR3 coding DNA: TGTGCCAGCAGCCTGGGACAGGGGGGCGGCTACACCTTC.

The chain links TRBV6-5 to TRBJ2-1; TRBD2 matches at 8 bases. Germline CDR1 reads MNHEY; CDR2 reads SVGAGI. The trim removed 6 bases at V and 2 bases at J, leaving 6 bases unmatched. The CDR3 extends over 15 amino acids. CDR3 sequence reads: CASSSRRGAYNEQFF. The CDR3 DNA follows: TGTGCCAGCAGCTCAAGGCGGGGGGCCTACAATGAGCAGTTCTTC.

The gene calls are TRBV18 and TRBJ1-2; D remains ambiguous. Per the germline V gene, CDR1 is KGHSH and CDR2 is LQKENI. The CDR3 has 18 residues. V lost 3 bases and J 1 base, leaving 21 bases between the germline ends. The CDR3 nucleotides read TGTGCCAGCTCACCGTCAGTTCGGGAGGGCGGTCTTAACTATGGCTACACCTTC. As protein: CASSPSVREGGLNYGYTF.

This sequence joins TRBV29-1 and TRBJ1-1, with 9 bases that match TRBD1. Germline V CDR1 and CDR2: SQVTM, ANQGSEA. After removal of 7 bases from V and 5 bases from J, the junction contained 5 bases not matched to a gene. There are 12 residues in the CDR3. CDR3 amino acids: CSGTGVGTEAFF. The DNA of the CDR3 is TGCAGCGGGACAGGGGTGGGTACTGAAGCTTTCTTT.

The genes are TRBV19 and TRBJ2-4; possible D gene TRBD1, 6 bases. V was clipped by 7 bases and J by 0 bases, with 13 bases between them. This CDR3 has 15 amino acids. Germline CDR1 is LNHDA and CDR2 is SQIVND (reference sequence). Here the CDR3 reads CASNTGMGAKNIQYF. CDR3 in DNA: TGTGCCAGTAATACAGGGATGGGAGCCAAAAACATTCAGTACTTC.

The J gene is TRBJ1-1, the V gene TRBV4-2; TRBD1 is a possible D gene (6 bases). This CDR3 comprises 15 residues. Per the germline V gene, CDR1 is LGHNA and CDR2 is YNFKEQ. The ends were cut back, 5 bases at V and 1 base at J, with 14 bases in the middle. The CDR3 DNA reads TGTGCCAGCAGCTCAGGGGAGGGACCGAACACTGAAGCTTTCTTT. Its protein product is CASSSGEGPNTEAFF.

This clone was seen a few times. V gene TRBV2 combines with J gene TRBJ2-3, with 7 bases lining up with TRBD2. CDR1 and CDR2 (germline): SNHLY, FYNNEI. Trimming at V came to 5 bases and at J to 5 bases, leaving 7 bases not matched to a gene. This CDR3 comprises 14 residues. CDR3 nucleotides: TGTGCCAGCAGTACCACAGCGGGGCTAGATACGCAGTATTTT. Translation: CASSTTAGLDTQYF.